What follows are 19 T cell receptor beta chains derived from one specimen sequenced in a study of brain T cells in children with intractable seizures. The sequenced cases were selected for having the highest brain T cell transcript signatures. Profiling relied on immunoSEQ multiplex PCR, and the TCRdb table lists in-frame clones only, not all of them. The repertoire holds 7,500 to 10,000 clones, with 69% as singletons. This material consisted of resected brain tissue, taken at surgery. The receptors were gathered from a girl aged 2-10 years with tuberous sclerosis and intractable seizures.

By its share, this clone is medium-sized. The gene calls are TRBV19 and TRBJ2-2, with D perhaps TRBD1 (5 bases). The CDR3 has 14 residues. Deletions cut 2 bases from V and 4 bases from J, with 8 bases between. Germline CDR1 LNHDA, CDR2 SQIVND (reference sequence). In nucleotides, the CDR3 is TGTGCCAGTAGTATAATCCAGGGCACCGGGGAGCTGTTTTTT. As protein: CASSIIQGTGELFF.

The chain recombines TRBV10-3 with TRBJ1-5; no clear D. CDR1 ENHRY and CDR2 SYGVKD come from the germline V gene. V was pared by 3 bases and J by 4 bases, with 13 bases between. The CDR3 has 15 amino acids. The CDR3 is CAISDIGSLNQPQHF. The CDR3 nucleotides are TGTGCCATCAGTGATATTGGGAGTTTAAATCAGCCCCAGCATTTT.

A note on this clone: This sample also contains other DNA sequences that code for the same CDR3. This chain uses TRBV9 with TRBJ2-2; the D is unclear. The CDR3 consists of 13 residues. The V gene lost 0 bases and the J gene lost 4 bases, with 4 bases spanning the gap. CDR1 SGDLS and CDR2 YYNGEE come from the germline V gene. The CDR3 here is CASSVDGTGELFF. The DNA of the CDR3 is TGTGCCAGCAGCGTAGATGGCACCGGGGAGCTGTTTTTT.

This clone has a single count. The chain recombines TRBV7-7 with TRBJ2-1; TRBD2 agrees at 13 bases. Unmatched junction bases numbered 5, after V lost 5 bases and J lost 7 bases. CDR1 and CDR2 (germline): SSHAT, FNYEAQ (reference sequence). The CDR3 runs to 15 residues. The CDR3 loop is CASSPGTSGANEQFF. CDR3 nucleotide sequence: TGTGCCAGCAGCCCAGGGACTAGCGGGGCGAATGAGCAGTTCTTC.

This chain uses TRBV20-1 with TRBJ2-3, with 9 positions matching TRBD2. V shed 3 bases and J 4 bases; nucleotides not matched to a gene: 8. Germline assignment: CDR1 DFQATT and CDR2 SNEGSKA (reference sequence). The CDR3 runs to 15 residues. CDR3 residues: CSASFGRGGPDTQYF. The CDR3 region has the DNA TGCAGTGCTAGTTTCGGGCGGGGGGGCCCAGATACGCAGTATTTT.

This rearrangement joins TRBV5-1 to TRBJ2-5; D may be TRBD1 or TRBD2 (5 bases each). Trimming left V 0 bases short and J 1 base short, with 16 bases between. The CDR3 covers 17 residues. CDR1 SGHRS and CDR2 YFSETQ come from the germline V gene. The CDR3 nucleotides are TGCGCCAGCAGCTTGGGGGACCTCCCCGCCTCCCAAGAGACCCAGTACTTC. Translation: CASSLGDLPASQETQYF. Based on the CDR3 plus reference TRBV5-1 and TRBJ2-5, the full variable domain is KAGVTQTPRYLIKTRGQQVTLSCSPISGHRSVSWYQQTPGQGLQFLFEYFSETQRNKGNFPGRFSGRQFSNSRSEMNVSTLELGDSALYLCASSLGDLPASQETQYFGPGTRLLVL.

This clone was found a few times. The CDR3, as DNA: TGTGCCAGCAGTCGCGGGACAGGGTATGGCTACACCTTC. Translation: CASSRGTGYGYTF. The chain recombines TRBV28 with TRBJ1-2, with TRBD1 matching over 9 bases. V was clipped by 5 bases and J by 5 bases; unmatched bases: 3. Germline CDR1 reads MDHEN; CDR2 reads SYDVKM. The CDR3 totals 13 residues.

In its sample, this clone was seen once. Other DNA sequences within the sample encode an identical CDR3. The chain joins TRBV4-1 to TRBJ2-5, with TRBD2 matching over 12 bases. This CDR3 has 17 residues. Per germline, CDR1 MGHRA and CDR2 YSYEKL. J gave up 2 bases and V 3 bases, and 7 bases lay outside the gene matches. The CDR3 nucleotides are TGCGCCAGCAGCCAGGATACTAGCGGGGGGCCGCAAGAGACCCAGTACTTC. Translated: CASSQDTSGGPQETQYF.

This clone was found once. This sequence joins TRBV10-2 and TRBJ1-3; TRBD1 is a possible D gene (5 bases). The germline V gene has CDR1 WSHSY and CDR2 SAAADI. The CDR3 has 15 residues. Trimming left V 5 bases short and J 0 bases short, with 11 bases between. In DNA, the CDR3 is TGCGCCAGCAGTCCTGGGACGATCTCTGGAAACACCATATATTTT. Residues: CASSPGTISGNTIYF.

This chain links TRBV27 with TRBJ2-1, with D possibly being TRBD1 (6 bases). The germline gives CDR1 MNHEY, CDR2 SMNVEV (reference sequence). The length of the CDR3 is 16 residues. Trimming left V 6 bases short and J 7 bases short, with 22 bases between. The chain's CDR3 is CASSDPPLGAVNEQFF. CDR3 sequence (DNA): TGTGCCAGCAGCGACCCTCCATTGGGGGCTGTGAATGAGCAGTTCTTC.

J is TRBJ1-2 and V is TRBV12-5; D is ambiguous. The CDR3 is 11 amino acids. V shed 1 base and J shed 5 bases, with 2 bases lying between them. CDR1 is LGHNT, CDR2 FRNRAP, per germline. CDR3 protein: CASGLGYGYTF. DNA for the CDR3: TGTGCTAGTGGTTTGGGGTATGGCTACACCTTC. The whole variable domain, remainder taken from reference TRBV12-5 and TRBJ1-2, is DARVTQTPRHKVTEMGQEVTMRCQPILGHNTVFWYRQTMMQGLELLAYFRNRAPLDDSGMPKDRFSAEMPDATLATLKIQPSEPRDSAVYFCASGLGYGYTFGSGTRLTVV.

The rearrangement links TRBV10-2 to TRBJ1-6, with D perhaps TRBD1 (6 bases). Trimming left V 2 bases short and J 6 bases short, with 8 bases between. The CDR3 totals 14 residues. CDR1 WSHSY and CDR2 SAAADI come from the germline V gene. The CDR3 sequence: CASSETGLNSPLHF. The CDR3 coding sequence is TGCGCCAGCAGTGAGACAGGGCTTAATTCACCCCTCCACTTT.

This clone was counted only a few times. This rearrangement joins TRBV20-1 to TRBJ1-1; the D gene is possibly TRBD1 (5 bases). Trimming shortened V by 3 bases and J by 7 bases, and 12 bases separated the two germline ends. Germline V CDR1 and CDR2: DFQATT, SNEGSKA (reference sequence). This CDR3 is 12 amino acids long. CDR3 bases: TGCAGTGCTAGTGGAGGGGTTCATGAAGCTTTCTTT. This encodes CSASGGVHEAFF.

This chain joins TRBV29-1 and TRBJ2-5; D remains unclear. Germline CDR1 reads SQVTM; CDR2 reads ANQGSEA. The CDR3 has 11 amino acids. V gave up 3 bases and J gave up 4 bases, with 6 bases separating them. CDR3 protein: CSVEDLETQYF. CDR3 in DNA: TGCAGCGTTGAGGATTTAGAGACCCAGTACTTC.

The chain couples TRBV11-2 to TRBJ1-1, with D maybe TRBD1 (5 bases). CDR1 and CDR2 from the germline V gene are SGHAT and FQNNGV. This CDR3 region has 13 residues. V lost 6 bases, J lost 7 bases, and 15 bases lay in between. CDR3 loop: CASRGGGRFEAFF. For the CDR3, the DNA is TGTGCCAGCAGGGGGGGAGGGAGATTTGAAGCTTTCTTT.

The rearrangement uses TRBV5-1 and TRBJ2-7; D might be TRBD1 (5 bases). The germline V gene has CDR1 SGHRS and CDR2 YFSETQ. CDR3 length: 15 residues. Deletions cut 1 base from V and 1 base from J, with 12 bases between. The CDR3 loop reads CASSLSDTPSYEQYF. Here the CDR3 DNA reads TGCGCCAGCAGCTTGTCGGACACCCCTTCCTACGAGCAGTACTTC.

The CDR3 protein is CASSHRLGELFF. The DNA for the CDR3 is TGTGCCAGCAGCCATCGGTTGGGGGAGCTGTTTTTT. The chain combines TRBV3-1 (or the pseudogene TRBV3-2) with TRBJ2-2; D not resolved. The CDR3 has 12 amino acids. Per germline, CDR1 LGHDT and CDR2 YNNKEL (reference sequence). V was trimmed by 3 bases and J by 8 bases, leaving 7 bases between them.

This chain connects TRBV5-1 to TRBJ1-1; TRBD1 might be the D (5 bases). V was shortened by 3 bases and J by 1 base, with 13 bases between the two germline ends. The CDR3 sequence is 15 residues long. CDR1 and CDR2 (germline): SGHRS, YFSETQ. CDR3: CASSSLGRGNTEAFF. The CDR3 nucleotides read TGCGCCAGCAGCTCCCTCGGGAGGGGGAACACTGAAGCTTTCTTT.

The chain employs TRBV9 and TRBJ2-3; D might be TRBD1 (6 bases). The CDR3 is made up of 14 amino acids. Trimming stripped 4 bases from V and 6 bases from J, with 15 bases between. Germline CDR1 SGDLS, CDR2 YYNGEE. The CDR3, as DNA: TGTGCCAGCAGCCAACTCCAACAGGGTGATACGCAGTATTTT. Protein sequence: CASSQLQQGDTQYF.